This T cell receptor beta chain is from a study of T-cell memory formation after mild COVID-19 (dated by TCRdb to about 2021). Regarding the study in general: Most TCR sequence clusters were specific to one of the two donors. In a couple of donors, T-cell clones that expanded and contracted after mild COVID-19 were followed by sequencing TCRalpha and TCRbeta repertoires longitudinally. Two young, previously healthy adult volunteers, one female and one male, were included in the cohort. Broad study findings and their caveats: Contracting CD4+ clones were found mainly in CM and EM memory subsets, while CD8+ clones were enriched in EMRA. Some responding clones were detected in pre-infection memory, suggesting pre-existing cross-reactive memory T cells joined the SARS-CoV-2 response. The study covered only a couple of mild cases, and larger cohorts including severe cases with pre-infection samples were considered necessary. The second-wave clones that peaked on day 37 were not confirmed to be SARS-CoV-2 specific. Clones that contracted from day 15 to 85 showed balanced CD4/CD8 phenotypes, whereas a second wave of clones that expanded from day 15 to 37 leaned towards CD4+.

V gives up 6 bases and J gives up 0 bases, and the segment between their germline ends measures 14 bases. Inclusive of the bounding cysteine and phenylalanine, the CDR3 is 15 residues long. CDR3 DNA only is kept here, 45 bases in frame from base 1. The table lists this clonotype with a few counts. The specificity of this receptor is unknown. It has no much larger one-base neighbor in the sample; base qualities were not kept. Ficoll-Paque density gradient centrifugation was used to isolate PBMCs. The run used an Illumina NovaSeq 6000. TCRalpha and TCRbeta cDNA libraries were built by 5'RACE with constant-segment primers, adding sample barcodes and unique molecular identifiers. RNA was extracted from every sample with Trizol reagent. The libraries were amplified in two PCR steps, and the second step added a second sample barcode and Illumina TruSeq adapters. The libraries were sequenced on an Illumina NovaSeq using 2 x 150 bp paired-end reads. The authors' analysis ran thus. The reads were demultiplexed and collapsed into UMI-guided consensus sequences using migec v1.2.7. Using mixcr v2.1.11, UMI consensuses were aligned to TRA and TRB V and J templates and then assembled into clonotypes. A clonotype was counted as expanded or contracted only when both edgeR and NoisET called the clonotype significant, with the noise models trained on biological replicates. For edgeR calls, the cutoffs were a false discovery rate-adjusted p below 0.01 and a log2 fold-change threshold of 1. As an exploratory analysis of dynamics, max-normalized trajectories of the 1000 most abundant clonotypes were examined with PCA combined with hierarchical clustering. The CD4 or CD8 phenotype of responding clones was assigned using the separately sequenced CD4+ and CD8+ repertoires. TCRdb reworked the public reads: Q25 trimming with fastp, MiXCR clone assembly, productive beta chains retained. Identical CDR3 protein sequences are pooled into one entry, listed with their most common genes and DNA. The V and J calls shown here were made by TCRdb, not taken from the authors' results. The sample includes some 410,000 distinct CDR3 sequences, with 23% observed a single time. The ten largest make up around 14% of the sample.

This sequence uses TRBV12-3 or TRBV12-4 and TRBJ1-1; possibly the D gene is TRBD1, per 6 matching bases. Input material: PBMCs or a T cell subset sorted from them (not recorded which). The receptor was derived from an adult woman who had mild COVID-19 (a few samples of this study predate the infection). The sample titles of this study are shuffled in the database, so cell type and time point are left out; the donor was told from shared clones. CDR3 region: CASRPPTGVNTEAFF. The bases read TGTGCCAGCAGACCCCCGACAGGCGTGAACACTGAAGCTTTCTTT.